Included here is one TCR beta chain sequence, with context. The antigen is unknown. These data come from a study of cytomegalovirus exposure and HLA in healthy donors. Study-level results: In a later analysis, the majority of CMV-associated beta chains seemingly showed HLA restriction. Cytomegalovirus-associated status was assigned to approximately 160 TCR beta chains.

The germline CDR1 and CDR2 sequences are SQVTM and ANQGSEA. V lost 8 bases and J lost 3, with 19 bases in between. The CDR3 is made up of 14 amino acids. The PCR made use of 60 Vbeta and 13 Jbeta primers. Authors' methods: A later analysis tallied some 84 million unique TCR beta chains, some 12 million of them shared. Generated by immunoSEQ multiplex PCR, the TCRdb table keeps only in-frame clones and is missing some. The V and J calls and clone size come from that table; D and trimming were worked out from the DNA. Found here are around 150,000 clones, 68% of them singletons; the top ten hold roughly 1.4%.

The sequence was collected from a man aged 45-60 years in good health and CMV-seronegative. The rearrangement uses TRBV29-1 and TRBJ1-2; D might be TRBD1 (5 bases). What was sequenced was PBMCs. The CDR3 loop reads CSTTAGPADYGYTF. The CDR3 region has the DNA TGCAGCACTACCGCGGGGCCGGCGGACTATGGCTACACCTTC.